Presented here are 12 T cell receptor beta chains from one specimen sequenced in a study of CD8 T cells in ankylosing spondylitis. Study findings and constraints: A TCR beta motif of under ten highly homologous variants appeared characteristic of ankylosing spondylitis blood.

Their antigens remain unidentified. TCRdb reprocessed the 5' RACE reads via MiXCR and lists one record per CDR3 protein. Of about 330,000 distinct CDR3 sequences in the sample, roughly 8% were seen once. Input material: blood, either unsorted or a sorted T cell fraction (not recorded which). These receptors all come from a male donor with ankylosing spondylitis.

Ten or more counts support this clonotype. The chain combines TRBV30 with TRBJ2-3, with D unclear. Trimming stripped 1 base from V and 2 bases from J, with 4 bases between. Germline CDR1 GTSNPN, CDR2 SVGIG (reference sequence). The CDR3 covers 12 residues. This CDR3 is CAWSGVTDTQYF. In DNA, the CDR3 is TGTGCCTGGAGTGGGGTCACAGATACGCAGTATTTT.

In this sample, this clonotype turned up a few times. The chain links TRBV6-1 to TRBJ2-7, with TRBD1 matching 7 bases. V was clipped by 7 bases and J by 0 bases; unmatched bases: 9. This CDR3 has 15 residues. CDR1 MNHNS and CDR2 SASEGT come from the germline V gene. The CDR3 bases are TGTGCCAGCACCCCCTCTCGGGACAGCTCCTACGAGCAGTACTTC. It codes for CASTPSRDSSYEQYF.

V and J are TRBV4-1 and TRBJ2-1, with 7 positions matching TRBD2. Germline assignment: CDR1 MGHRA and CDR2 YSYEKL. V lost 2 bases, J lost 0 bases, and 7 bases stayed unmatched. The CDR3 is 17 residues long. The CDR3 region is CASSQYPRGSSYNEQFF. In nucleotides, the CDR3 is TGCGCCAGCAGCCAATACCCGCGGGGGAGCTCCTACAATGAGCAGTTCTTC.

The chain joins TRBV7-8 to TRBJ1-5; TRBD1 matches 10 bases. This CDR3 region has 16 residues. Trimming at V came to 1 base and at J to 5 bases, leaving 5 bases not matched to a gene. Germline loops: CDR1 SGHVS, CDR2 FQNEAQ. This CDR3 is CASSLVPGQGYQPQHF. The CDR3 bases are TGTGCCAGCAGCTTAGTCCCGGGACAGGGGTATCAGCCCCAGCATTTT.

This clonotype was counted only a few times. The CDR3 nucleotides read TGCGGCAGCTTTAACTATGGCTACACCTTC. It is translated as CGSFNYGYTF. The chain combines TRBV29-1 with TRBJ1-2; D gene uncertain. The CDR3 runs 10 residues. CDR1 is SQVTM, CDR2 ANQGSEA, per germline.

This clonotype came up a few times. This chain joins TRBV6-1 and TRBJ2-1; a weak D match, TRBD2 (6 bases). CDR3 size: 14 residues. CDR1 is MNHNS, CDR2 SASEGT, per germline. V lost 6 bases and J 4 bases, leaving 13 bases between the germline ends. The chain's CDR3 is CASRAPGTYNEQFF. The CDR3 DNA follows: TGTGCCAGCAGAGCCCCCGGGACTTACAATGAGCAGTTCTTC.

At least ten counts were recorded for this clonotype. CDR3 loop: CASSLGVRSYEQYF. The DNA for the CDR3 is TGTGCCAGCAGTTTAGGTGTCAGATCCTACGAGCAGTACTTC. The chain uses TRBV12-3 or TRBV12-4 and TRBJ2-7; D is unclear. With 1 base removed from V and 1 base from J, the gap between germline ends came to 8 bases. The CDR3 extends over 14 amino acids.

There are many counts of this clonotype. J is TRBJ1-2 and V is TRBV28; no clear D. V lost 4 bases to trimming and J lost 5 bases, with 14 bases between them. The germline V gene has CDR1 MDHEN and CDR2 SYDVKM. The CDR3 extends over 14 amino acids. The CDR3 bases are TGTGCCAGCAGTTCCCACGGCCGGGGTTATGGCTACACCTTC. Protein product: CASSSHGRGYGYTF.

This clonotype was found a few times. V usage is TRBV5-1 and J usage is TRBJ2-7; D remains ambiguous. Deletions cut 4 bases from V and 4 bases from J, with 24 bases between. The germline V gene encodes CDR1 SGHRS and CDR2 YFSETQ. This CDR3 comprises 17 residues. The CDR3 DNA reads as TGCGCCAGCAGCCTACCGCAATCCGGGTCGTGGCTATACGAGCAGTACTTC. It codes for CASSLPQSGSWLYEQYF.

This clonotype has ten or more counts. V and J are TRBV27 and TRBJ2-7; 8 bases map to TRBD2. The J segment lost 3 bases and the V segment lost 1 base, leaving 2 bases of the junction unmatched. Germline V lookup: CDR1 MNHEY, CDR2 SMNVEV (reference sequence). The CDR3 covers 14 residues. CDR3 DNA: TGTGCCAGCAGTTTATTCGGGACTAGCTACGAGCAGTACTTC. This codes for CASSLFGTSYEQYF.

The CDR3 loop reads CASSRDHAGSPLHF. For the CDR3, the DNA is TGTGCCAGCAGTCGGGACCACGCGGGTTCACCCCTCCACTTT. V usage is TRBV12-3 or TRBV12-4 and J usage is TRBJ1-6; tentatively, D is TRBD1 (5 bases). The ends were cut back, 5 bases at V and 9 bases at J, with 14 bases in the middle. The CDR3 spans 14 residues.

The V and J genes are TRBV19 and TRBJ1-2, with no clear D. In germline, CDR1 is LNHDA, CDR2 SQIVND (reference sequence). V was shortened by 9 bases and J by 4 bases, with 18 bases between the two germline ends. The CDR3 totals 14 residues. CDR3 amino acids: CASTTVTRAYGYTF. CDR3 sequence (DNA): TGTGCCAGCACCACGGTTACGCGGGCCTATGGCTACACCTTC. Combining the CDR3 with reference TRBV19 and TRBJ1-2 gives the whole variable domain DGGITQSPKYLFRKEGQNVTLSCEQNLNHDAMYWYRQDPGQGLRLIYYSQIVNDFQKGDIAEGYSVSREKKESFPLTVTSAQKNPTAFYLCASTTVTRAYGYTFGSGTRLTVV.